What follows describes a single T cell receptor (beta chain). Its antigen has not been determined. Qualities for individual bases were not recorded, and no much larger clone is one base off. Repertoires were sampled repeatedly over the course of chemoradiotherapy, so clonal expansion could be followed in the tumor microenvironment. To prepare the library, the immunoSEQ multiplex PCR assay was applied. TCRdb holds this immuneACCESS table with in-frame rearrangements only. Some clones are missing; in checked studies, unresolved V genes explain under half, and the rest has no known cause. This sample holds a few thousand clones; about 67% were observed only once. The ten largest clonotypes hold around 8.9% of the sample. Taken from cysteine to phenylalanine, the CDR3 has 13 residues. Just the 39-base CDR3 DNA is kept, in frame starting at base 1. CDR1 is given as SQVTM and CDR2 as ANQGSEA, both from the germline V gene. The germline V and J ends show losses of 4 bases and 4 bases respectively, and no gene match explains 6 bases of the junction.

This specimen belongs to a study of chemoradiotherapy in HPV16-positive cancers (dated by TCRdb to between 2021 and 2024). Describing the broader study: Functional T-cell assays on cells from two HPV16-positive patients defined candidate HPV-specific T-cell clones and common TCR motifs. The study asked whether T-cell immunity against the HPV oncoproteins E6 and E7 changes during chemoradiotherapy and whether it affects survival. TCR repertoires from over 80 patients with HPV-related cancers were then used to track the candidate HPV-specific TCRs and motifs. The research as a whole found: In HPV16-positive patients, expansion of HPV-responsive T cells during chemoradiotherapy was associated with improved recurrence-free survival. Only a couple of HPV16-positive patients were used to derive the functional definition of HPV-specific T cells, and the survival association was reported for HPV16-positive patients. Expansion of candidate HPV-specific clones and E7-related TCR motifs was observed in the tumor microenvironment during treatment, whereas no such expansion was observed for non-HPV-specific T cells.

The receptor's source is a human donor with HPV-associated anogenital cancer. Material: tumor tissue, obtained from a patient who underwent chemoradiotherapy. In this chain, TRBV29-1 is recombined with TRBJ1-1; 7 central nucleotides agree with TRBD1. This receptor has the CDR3 CSVVVQGGTEAFF. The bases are TGCAGCGTTGTGGTTCAGGGGGGCACTGAAGCTTTCTTT.